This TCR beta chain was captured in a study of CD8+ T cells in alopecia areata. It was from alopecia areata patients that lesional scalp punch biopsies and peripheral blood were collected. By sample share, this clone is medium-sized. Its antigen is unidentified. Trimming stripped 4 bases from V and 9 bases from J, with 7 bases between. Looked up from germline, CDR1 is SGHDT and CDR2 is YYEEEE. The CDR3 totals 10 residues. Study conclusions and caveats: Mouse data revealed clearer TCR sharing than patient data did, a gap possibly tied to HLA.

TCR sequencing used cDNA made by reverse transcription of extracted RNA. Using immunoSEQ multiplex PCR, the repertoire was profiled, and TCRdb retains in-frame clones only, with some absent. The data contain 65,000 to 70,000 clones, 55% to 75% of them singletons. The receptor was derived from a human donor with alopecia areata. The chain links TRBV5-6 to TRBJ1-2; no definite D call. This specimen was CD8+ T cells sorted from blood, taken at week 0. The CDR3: CASSVGSYTF. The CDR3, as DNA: TGTGCCAGCAGCGTTGGAAGCTACACCTTC.